This T cell receptor beta chain was documented in a study of cytomegalovirus exposure and HLA in healthy donors. The overall study: Findings of an earlier analysis included around 100 million unique TCR beta sequences from 200 million or so T cells.

In the PCR, 60 Vbeta and 13 Jbeta primers were used. TCRdb's copy holds only in-frame clones and misses some; the assay was immunoSEQ multiplex PCR. This table has about 78,000 clones, 72% appearing once. Findings of the study overall: Specificity of a few CMV-associated chains for CMV antigens was verified in vitro. Analyses of presence and absence presupposed an approximately uniform sequencing depth across donors.

A note on this clone: Antigen unknown.

CDR3 length: 15 amino acids. V shed 3 bases, J shed 10 bases, and the junction held 9 bases outside the gene matches. The germline CDR1 and CDR2 sequences are SGDLS and YYNGEE. Among the donors, all were healthy bone marrow donors. The chain is built from TRBV9 and TRBJ1-6; 8 bases agree with TRBD1. Sequenced material: PBMCs. The TCR comes from a woman between 40 and 50 years old in good health and CMV-seropositive. The CDR3 region is CASSGSGGAGSPLHF. CDR3 DNA sequence: TGTGCCAGCAGCGGGTCAGGGGGCGCTGGGTCACCCCTCCACTTT.